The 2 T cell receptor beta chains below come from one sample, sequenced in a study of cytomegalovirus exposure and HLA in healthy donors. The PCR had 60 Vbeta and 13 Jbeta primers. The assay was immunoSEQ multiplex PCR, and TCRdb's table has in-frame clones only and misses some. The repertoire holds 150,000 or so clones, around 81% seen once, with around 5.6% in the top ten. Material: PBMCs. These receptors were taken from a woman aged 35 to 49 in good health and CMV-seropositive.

CDR3 loop: CASSEGGGGGYEQYF. The CDR3 region has the DNA TGTGCCAGCAGTGAAGGGGGCGGGGGCGGGTACGAGCAGTACTTC. This chain connects TRBV6-1 to TRBJ2-7; D may be TRBD2 (7 bases). Germline values: CDR1 MNHNS, CDR2 SASEGT. The CDR3 covers 15 residues. Trimming pared 1 base from V and 4 bases from J, leaving 14 bases between.

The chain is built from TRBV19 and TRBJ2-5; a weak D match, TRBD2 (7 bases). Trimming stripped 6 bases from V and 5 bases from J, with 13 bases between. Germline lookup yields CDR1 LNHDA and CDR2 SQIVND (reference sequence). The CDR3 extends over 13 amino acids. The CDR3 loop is CASRRGGEETQYF. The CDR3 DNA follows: TGTGCCAGTAGAAGGGGGGGTGAGGAGACCCAGTACTTC. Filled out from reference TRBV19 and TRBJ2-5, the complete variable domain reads DGGITQSPKYLFRKEGQNVTLSCEQNLNHDAMYWYRQDPGQGLRLIYYSQIVNDFQKGDIAEGYSVSREKKESFPLTVTSAQKNPTAFYLCASRRGGEETQYFGPGTRLLVL.